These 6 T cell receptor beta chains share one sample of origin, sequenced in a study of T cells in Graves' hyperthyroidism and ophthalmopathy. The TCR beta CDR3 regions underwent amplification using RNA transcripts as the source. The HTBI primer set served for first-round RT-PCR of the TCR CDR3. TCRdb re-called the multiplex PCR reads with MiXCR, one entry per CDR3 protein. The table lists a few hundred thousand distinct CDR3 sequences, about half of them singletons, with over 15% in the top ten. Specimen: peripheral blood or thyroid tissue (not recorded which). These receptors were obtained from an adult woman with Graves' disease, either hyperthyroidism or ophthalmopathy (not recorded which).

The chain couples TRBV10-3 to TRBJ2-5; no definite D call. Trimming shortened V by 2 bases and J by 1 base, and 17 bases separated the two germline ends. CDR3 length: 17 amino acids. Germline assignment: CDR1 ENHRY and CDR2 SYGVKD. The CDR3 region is CAISENGWLTTQETQYF. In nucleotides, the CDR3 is TGTGCCATCAGTGAGAACGGTTGGTTGACAACCCAAGAGACCCAGTACTTC.

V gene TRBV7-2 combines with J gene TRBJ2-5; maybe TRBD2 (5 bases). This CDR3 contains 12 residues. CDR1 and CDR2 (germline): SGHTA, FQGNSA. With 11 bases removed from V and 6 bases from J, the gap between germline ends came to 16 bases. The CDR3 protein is CAGTLGLQTQYF. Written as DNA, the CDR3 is TGTGCCGGCACCCTCGGACTCCAGACCCAGTACTTC.

The chain's CDR3 is CASSLDSRGYTF. The CDR3 DNA sequence: TGTGCCAGCAGCTTAGATAGTCGAGGCTACACCTTC. The V call is TRBV7-9, the J call TRBJ1-2; D remains ambiguous. V lost 1 base and J 8 bases, leaving 8 bases between the germline ends. CDR1 is SEHNR, CDR2 FQNEAQ, per germline (reference sequence). The CDR3 is 12 amino acids.

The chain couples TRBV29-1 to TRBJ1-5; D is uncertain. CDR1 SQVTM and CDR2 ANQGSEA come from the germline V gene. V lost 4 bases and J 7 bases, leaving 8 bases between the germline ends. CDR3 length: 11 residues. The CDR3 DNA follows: TGCAGCGTTGGATCGGGACAGCCCCAGCATTTT. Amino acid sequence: CSVGSGQPQHF.

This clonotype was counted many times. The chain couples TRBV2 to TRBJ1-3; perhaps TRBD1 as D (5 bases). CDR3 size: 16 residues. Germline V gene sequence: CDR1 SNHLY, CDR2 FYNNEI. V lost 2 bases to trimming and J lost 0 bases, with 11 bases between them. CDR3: CASSEFGTDSGNTIYF. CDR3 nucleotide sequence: TGTGCCAGCAGTGAATTCGGGACGGACTCTGGAAACACCATATATTTT.

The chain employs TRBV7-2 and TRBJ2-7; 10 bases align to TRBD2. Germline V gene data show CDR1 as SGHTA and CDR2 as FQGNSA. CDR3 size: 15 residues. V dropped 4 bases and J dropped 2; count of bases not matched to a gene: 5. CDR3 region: CASSSSGGGTYEQYF. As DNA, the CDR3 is TGTGCCAGCAGCTCTAGCGGGGGAGGGACCTACGAGCAGTACTTC.